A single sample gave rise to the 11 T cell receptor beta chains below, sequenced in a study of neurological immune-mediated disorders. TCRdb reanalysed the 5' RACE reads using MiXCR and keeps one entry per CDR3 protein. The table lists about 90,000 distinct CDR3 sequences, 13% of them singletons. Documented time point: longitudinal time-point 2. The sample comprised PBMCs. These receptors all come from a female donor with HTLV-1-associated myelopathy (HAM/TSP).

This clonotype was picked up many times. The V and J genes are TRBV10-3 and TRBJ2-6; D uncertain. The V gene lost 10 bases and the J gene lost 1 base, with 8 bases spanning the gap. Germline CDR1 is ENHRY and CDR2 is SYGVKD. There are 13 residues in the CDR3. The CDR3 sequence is CATEGSGANVLTF. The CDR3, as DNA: TGTGCCACGGAAGGGTCTGGGGCCAACGTCCTGACTTTC.

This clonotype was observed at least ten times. CDR3 nucleotides: TGCGCCAGCAGCTTGACAGGGGGCTTAAACTATGGCTACACCTTC. Translated: CASSLTGGLNYGYTF. The V call is TRBV5-1, the J call TRBJ1-2, with 9 positions matching TRBD1. This CDR3 has 15 residues. CDR1 is SGHRS, CDR2 YFSETQ, per germline. Unmatched junction bases numbered 3, after V lost 1 base and J lost 2 bases.

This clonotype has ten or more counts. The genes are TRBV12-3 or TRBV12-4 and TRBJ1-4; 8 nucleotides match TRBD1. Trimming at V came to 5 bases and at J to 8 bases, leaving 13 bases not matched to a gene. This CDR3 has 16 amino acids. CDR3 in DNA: TGTGCCAGCAGTCCTTCCCTCGGACAGGGTGGGGAAAAACTGTTTTTT. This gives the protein CASSPSLGQGGEKLFF.

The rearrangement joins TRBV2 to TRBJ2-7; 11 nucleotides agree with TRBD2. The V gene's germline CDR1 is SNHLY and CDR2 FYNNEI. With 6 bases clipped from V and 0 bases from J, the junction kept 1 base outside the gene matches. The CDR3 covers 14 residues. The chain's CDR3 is CASRTSGVSYEQYF. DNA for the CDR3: TGTGCCAGCAGGACTAGCGGGGTCTCCTACGAGCAGTACTTC.

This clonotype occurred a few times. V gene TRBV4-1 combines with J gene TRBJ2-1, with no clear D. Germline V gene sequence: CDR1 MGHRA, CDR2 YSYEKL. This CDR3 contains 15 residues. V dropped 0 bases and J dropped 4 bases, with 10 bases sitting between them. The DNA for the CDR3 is TGCGCCAGCAGCCAAGAGGTGGGGATGTACAATGAGCAGTTCTTC. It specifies CASSQEVGMYNEQFF.

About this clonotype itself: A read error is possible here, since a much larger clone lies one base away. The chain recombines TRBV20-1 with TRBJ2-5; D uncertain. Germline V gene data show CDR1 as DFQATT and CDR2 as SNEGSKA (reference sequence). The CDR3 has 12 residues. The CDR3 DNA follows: TGCAGTGCTCTATCGGCCCAAGAGGCCCAGTACTTC. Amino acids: CSALSAQEAQYF.

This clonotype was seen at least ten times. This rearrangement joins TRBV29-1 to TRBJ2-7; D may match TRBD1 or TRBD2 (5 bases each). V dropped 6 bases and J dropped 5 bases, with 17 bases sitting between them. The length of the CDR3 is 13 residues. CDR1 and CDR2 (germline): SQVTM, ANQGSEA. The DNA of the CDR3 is TGCAGCGTCTTAGTTGGGACGGGGAACGAGCAGTACTTC. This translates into CSVLVGTGNEQYF.

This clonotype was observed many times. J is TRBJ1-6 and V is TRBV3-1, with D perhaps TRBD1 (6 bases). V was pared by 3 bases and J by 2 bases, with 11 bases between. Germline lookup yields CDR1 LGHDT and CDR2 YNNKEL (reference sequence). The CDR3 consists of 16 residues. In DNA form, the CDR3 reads TGTGCCAGCAGCCAGGGGGCCACCGCCTATAATTCACCCCTCCACTTT. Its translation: CASSQGATAYNSPLHF.

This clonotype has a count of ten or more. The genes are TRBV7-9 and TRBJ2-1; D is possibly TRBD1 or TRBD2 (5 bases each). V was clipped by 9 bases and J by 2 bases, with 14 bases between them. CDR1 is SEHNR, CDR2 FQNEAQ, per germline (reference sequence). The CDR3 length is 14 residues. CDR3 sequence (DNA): TGTGCCAGTCGGGACGGATCTACCTACAATGAGCAGTTCTTC. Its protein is CASRDGSTYNEQFF.

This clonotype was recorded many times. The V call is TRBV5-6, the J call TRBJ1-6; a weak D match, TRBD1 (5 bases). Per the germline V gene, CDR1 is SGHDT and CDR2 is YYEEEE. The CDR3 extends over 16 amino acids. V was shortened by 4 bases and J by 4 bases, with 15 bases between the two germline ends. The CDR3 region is CASSHPGSLYNSPLHF. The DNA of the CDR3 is TGTGCCAGCAGCCACCCAGGGAGTTTATATAATTCACCCCTCCACTTT.

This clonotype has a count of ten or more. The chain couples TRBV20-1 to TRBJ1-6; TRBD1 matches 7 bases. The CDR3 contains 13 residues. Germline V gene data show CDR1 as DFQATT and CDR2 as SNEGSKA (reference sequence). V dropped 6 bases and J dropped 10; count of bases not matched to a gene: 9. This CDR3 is CSARTGEFSPLHF. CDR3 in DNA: TGCAGTGCCCGAACAGGGGAATTCTCACCCCTCCACTTT.